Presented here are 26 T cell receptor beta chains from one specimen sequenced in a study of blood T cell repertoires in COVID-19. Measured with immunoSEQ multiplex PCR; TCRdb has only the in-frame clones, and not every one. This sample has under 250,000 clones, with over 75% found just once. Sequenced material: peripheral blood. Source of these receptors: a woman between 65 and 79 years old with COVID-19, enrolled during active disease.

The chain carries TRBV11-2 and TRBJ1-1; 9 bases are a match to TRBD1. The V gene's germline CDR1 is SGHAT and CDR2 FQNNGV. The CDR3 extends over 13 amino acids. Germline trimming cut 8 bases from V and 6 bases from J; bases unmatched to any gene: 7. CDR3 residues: CASFGQGLSEAFF. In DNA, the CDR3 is TGTGCCAGCTTTGGACAGGGGCTCTCTGAAGCTTTCTTT.

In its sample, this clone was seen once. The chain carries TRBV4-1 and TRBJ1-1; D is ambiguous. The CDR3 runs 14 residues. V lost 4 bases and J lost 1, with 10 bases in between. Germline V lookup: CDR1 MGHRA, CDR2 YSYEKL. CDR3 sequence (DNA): TGCGCCAGCAGCCCCCAAGAGAGGAACACTGAAGCTTTCTTT. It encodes CASSPQERNTEAFF.

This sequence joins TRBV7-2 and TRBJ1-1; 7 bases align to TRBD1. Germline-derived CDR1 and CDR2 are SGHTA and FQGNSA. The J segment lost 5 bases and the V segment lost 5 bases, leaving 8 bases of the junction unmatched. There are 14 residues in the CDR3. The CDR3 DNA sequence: TGTGCCAGCAGCACCCGACAGGGCGGGACTGAAGCTTTCTTT. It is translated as CASSTRQGGTEAFF.

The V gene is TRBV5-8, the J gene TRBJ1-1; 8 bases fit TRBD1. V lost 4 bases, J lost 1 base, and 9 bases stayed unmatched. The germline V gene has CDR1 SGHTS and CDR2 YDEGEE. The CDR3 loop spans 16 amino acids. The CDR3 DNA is TGTGCCAGCAGCCCTAGACAGGGGAGGGAGAACACTGAAGCTTTCTTT. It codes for CASSPRQGRENTEAFF.

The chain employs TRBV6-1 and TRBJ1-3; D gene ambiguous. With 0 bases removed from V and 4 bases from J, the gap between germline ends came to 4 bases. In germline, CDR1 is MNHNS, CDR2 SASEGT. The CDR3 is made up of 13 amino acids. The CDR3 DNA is TGTGCCAGCAGTGAAGCCGGGGGAAACACCATATATTTT. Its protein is CASSEAGGNTIYF.

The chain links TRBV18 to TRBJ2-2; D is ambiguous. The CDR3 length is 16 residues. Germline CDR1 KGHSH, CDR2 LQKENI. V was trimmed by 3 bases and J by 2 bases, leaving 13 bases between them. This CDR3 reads CASSPYGNSNTGELFF. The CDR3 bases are TGTGCCAGCTCACCGTACGGAAACAGCAACACCGGGGAGCTGTTTTTT.

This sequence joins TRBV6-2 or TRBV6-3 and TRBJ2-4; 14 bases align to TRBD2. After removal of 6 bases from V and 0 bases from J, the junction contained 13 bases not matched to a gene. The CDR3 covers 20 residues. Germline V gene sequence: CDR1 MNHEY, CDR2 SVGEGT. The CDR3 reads CASSLPPGLAGAVAKNIQYF. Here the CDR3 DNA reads TGTGCCAGCAGCTTACCCCCGGGACTAGCGGGAGCCGTAGCCAAAAACATTCAGTACTTC.

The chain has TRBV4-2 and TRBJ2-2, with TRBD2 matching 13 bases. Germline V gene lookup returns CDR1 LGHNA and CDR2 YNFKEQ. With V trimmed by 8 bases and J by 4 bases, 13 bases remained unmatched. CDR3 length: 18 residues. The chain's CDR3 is CASQAGLAGAVGTGELFF. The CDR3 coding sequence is TGTGCCAGCCAAGCCGGACTAGCGGGGGCCGTAGGCACCGGGGAGCTGTTTTTT.

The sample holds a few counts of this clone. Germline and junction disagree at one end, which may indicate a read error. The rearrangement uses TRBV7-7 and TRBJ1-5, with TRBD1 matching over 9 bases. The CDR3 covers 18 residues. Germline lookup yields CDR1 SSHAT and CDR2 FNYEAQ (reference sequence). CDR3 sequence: CASSPNRDREGGNQPQHF. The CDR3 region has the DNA TGTGCTAGCAGTCCGAACCGGGACAGGGAAGGGGGCAATCAGCCCCAGCATTTT. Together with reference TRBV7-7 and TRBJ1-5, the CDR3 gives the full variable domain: GAGVSQSPRYKVTKRGQDVTLRCDPISSHATLYWYQQALGQGPEFLTYFNYEAQPDKSGLPSDRFSAERPEGSISTLTIQRTEQRDSAMYRCASSPNRDREGGNQPQHFGDGTRLSIL.

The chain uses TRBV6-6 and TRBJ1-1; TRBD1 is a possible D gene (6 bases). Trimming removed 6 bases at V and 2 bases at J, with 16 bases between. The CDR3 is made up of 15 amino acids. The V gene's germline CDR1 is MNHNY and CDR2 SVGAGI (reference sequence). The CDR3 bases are TGTGCCAGCAGGATCCGGACCGGGACAAACACTGAAGCTTTCTTT. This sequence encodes CASRIRTGTNTEAFF.

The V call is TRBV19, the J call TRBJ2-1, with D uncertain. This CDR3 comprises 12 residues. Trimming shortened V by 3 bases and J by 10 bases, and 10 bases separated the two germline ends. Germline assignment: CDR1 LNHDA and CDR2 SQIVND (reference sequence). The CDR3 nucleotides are TGTGCCAGTAGTATCAGTATGAGGGAGCAGTTCTTC. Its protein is CASSISMREQFF.

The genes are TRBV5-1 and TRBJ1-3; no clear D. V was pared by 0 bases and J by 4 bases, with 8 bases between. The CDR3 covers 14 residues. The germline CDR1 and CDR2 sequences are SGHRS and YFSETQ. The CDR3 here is CASSLGQNGNTIYF. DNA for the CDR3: TGCGCCAGCAGCTTGGGGCAAAACGGAAACACCATATATTTT.

CDR3 in amino acids: CASSIQGSGNEKLFF. Written as DNA, the CDR3 is TGTGCCAGCAGTATACAGGGATCTGGTAATGAAAAACTGTTTTTT. The chain uses TRBV6-5 and TRBJ1-4; possibly TRBD1 for D (6 bases). The CDR3 is 15 residues long. Germline-derived CDR1 and CDR2 are MNHEY and SVGAGI. Between the trimmed V and J ends, which lost 5 bases and 4 bases, there was a span of 14 bases.

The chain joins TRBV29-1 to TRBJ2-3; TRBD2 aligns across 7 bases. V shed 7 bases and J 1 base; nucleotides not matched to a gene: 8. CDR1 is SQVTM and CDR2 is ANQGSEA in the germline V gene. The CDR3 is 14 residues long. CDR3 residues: CSGGRLVGTDTQYF. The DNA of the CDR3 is TGCAGCGGCGGGAGACTAGTGGGCACAGATACGCAGTATTTT.

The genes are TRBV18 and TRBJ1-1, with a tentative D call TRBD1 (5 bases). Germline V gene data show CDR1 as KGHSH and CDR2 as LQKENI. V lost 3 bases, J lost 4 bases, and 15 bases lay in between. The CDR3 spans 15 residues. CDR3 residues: CASSPQGQAGTEAFF. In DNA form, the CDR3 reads TGTGCCAGCTCACCCCAGGGCCAAGCAGGCACTGAAGCTTTCTTT.

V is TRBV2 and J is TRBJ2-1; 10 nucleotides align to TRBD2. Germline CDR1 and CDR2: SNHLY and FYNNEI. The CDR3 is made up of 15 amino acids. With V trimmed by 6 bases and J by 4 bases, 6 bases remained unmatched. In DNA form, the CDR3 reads TGTGCCAGCAGGGGACTAGCGCCCTCTTACAATGAGCAGTTCTTC. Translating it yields CASRGLAPSYNEQFF.

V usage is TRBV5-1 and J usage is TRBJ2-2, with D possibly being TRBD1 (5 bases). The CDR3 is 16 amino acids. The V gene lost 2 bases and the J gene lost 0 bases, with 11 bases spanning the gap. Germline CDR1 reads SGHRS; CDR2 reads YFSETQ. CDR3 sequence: CASSLGHTANTGELFF. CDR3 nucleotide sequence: TGCGCCAGCAGCTTAGGACACACCGCGAACACCGGGGAGCTGTTTTTT. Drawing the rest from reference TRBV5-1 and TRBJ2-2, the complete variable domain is KAGVTQTPRYLIKTRGQQVTLSCSPISGHRSVSWYQQTPGQGLQFLFEYFSETQRNKGNFPGRFSGRQFSNSRSEMNVSTLELGDSALYLCASSLGHTANTGELFFGEGSRLTVL.

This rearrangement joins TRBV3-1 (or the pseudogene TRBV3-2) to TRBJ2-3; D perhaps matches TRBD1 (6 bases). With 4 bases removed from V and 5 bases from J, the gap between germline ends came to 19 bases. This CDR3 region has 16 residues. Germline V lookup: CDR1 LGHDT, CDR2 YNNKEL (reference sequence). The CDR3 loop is CASSPYRDCIVDTQYF. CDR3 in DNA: TGTGCCAGCAGCCCATACAGGGATTGCATTGTAGATACGCAGTATTTT.

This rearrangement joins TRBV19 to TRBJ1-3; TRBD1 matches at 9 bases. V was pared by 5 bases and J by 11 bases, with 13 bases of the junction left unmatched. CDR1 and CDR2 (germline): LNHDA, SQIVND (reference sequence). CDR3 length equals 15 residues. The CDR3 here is CASSWDRDRVTAIYF. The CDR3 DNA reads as TGTGCCAGTAGTTGGGACCGGGACAGGGTCACCGCCATATATTTT.

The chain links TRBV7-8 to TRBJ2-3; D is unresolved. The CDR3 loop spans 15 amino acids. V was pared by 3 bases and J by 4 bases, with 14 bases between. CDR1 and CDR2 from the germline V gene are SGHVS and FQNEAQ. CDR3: CASSFSERHADTQYF. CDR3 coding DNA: TGTGCCAGCAGCTTTTCGGAGCGCCACGCAGATACGCAGTATTTT.

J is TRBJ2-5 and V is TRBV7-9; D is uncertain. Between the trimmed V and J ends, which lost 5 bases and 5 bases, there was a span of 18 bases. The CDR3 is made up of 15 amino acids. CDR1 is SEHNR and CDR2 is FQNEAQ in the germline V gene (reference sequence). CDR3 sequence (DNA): TGTGCCAGCAGCCAAGAGATTAATCTCCGGGAGACCCAGTACTTC. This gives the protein CASSQEINLRETQYF.

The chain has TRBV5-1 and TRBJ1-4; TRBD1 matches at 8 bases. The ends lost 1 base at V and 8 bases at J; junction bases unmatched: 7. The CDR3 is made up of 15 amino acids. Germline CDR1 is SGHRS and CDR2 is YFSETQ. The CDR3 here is CASSLQRTGSEKLFF. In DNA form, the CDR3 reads TGCGCCAGCAGCTTGCAGAGGACAGGGTCCGAAAAACTGTTTTTT.

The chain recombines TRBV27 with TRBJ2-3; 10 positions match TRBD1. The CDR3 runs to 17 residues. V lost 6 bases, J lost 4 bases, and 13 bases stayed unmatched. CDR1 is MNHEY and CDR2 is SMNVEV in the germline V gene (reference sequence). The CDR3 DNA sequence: TGTGCCAGCAGCCCTCTGGCGGGACAGGGGAATGCAGATACGCAGTATTTT. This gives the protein CASSPLAGQGNADTQYF.

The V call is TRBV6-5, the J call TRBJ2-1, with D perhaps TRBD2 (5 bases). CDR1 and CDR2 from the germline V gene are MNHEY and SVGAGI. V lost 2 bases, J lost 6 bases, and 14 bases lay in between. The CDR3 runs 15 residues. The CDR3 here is CASSYGEGRVNEQFF. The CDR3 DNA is TGTGCCAGCAGTTACGGAGAGGGCCGAGTCAATGAGCAGTTCTTC.

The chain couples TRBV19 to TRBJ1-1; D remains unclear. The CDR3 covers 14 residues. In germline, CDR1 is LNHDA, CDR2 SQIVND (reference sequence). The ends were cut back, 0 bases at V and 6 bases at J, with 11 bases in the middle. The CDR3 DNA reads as TGTGCCAGTAGTATAGATCCCGGGAGGCCTGAAGCTTTCTTT. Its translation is CASSIDPGRPEAFF.

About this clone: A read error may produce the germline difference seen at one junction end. The CDR3 DNA follows: TGTGCTAGCAGCCCGGGACTAGCGGGAAACCATGAGCAGTTCTTC. Protein product: CASSPGLAGNHEQFF. This rearrangement joins TRBV7-7 to TRBJ2-1, with 13 bases that match TRBD2. Germline assignment: CDR1 SSHAT and CDR2 FNYEAQ (reference sequence). The CDR3 is 15 residues long.